This T cell receptor (beta chain) was recovered during a study of Ad26.COV2.S vaccination and SARS-CoV-2 variants. Study context: Recipients of Ad26.COV2.S got it intramuscularly, once or twice 56 days apart.

The CDR3 is 16 residues long. From germline, CDR1 is SGHAT and CDR2 FQNNGV. The ends lost 2 bases at V and 5 bases at J; junction bases unmatched: 5. The protocol was immunoSEQ multiplex PCR, while the TCRdb copy is restricted to in-frame clones and leaves out a portion. The sample has 400,000 to 450,000 clones, around 90% seen once. Specified treatment: around 19 received Ad26.COV2.S at low or high dose, single or two shots; about 5 received placebo; per-sample allocation not given. Samples were taken on day 63 after the first vaccine or placebo injection. This clone was found a few times. The source material was peripheral blood, sampled in a trial of Ad26.COV2.S vaccine versus placebo. V gene TRBV11-2 combines with J gene TRBJ2-7; 14 bases agree with TRBD2. The clonotype originates from a person aged 18-65 years who received the Ad26.COV2.S COVID-19 vaccine or a placebo. CDR3 loop: CASSLRGLAGANEQYF. CDR3 nucleotides: TGTGCCAGCAGCTTACGGGGACTAGCGGGAGCTAACGAGCAGTACTTC.